This TCR beta chain was obtained from a study of human T cells and chemical hapten exposure. Whole-study context: Per-sample variation in TCR yield stemmed mainly from small pooled library volume differences. Study-wide results and caveats: Versus controls, significantly more large CDR3 similarity clusters arose from expanded TCRs.

This clonotype was seen at least ten times. Its target is not known. The CDR3 covers 15 residues. After removal of 2 bases from V and 3 bases from J, the junction contained 4 bases not matched to a gene. Germline lookup yields CDR1 ENHRY and CDR2 SYGVKD. TCRdb passed the RACE reads through MiXCR, listing each CDR3 protein once. The sample records some 350,000 distinct CDR3 sequences, 5.5% to 8% being singletons. The time point denotes: patch test 1, 2 weeks after DPC sensitization. Treatment in this sample: therapeutic diphenylcyclopropenone sensitization with weekly scalp DPC. Sequenced material: whole blood, taken in connection with sensitization to the hapten diphenylcyclopropenone (DPC). The chain couples TRBV10-3 to TRBJ2-1, with 7 nucleotides matching TRBD2. The source is a woman aged 18 to 35 with alopecia areata. Some clones in this sample may be carry-over from other donors' samples. The chain's CDR3 is CAISEMVAGYNEQFF. The CDR3 DNA follows: TGTGCCATCAGTGAGATGGTAGCGGGCTACAATGAGCAGTTCTTC.